These 18 T cell receptor beta chains were sequenced from one sample in a study of cytomegalovirus exposure and HLA in healthy donors. The PCR ran on 60 Vbeta and 13 Jbeta primers. Generated by immunoSEQ multiplex PCR, the TCRdb table keeps only in-frame clones and is missing some. This table holds 200,000 or so clones, around 81% found once. The material sequenced was PBMCs. The receptors stem from a woman aged 18-29 years in good health and CMV-seropositive.

This chain joins TRBV28 and TRBJ2-2, with a tentative D call TRBD1 (5 bases). V gave up 6 bases and J gave up 9 bases, with 14 bases separating them. Germline CDR1 is MDHEN and CDR2 is SYDVKM. This CDR3 region has 13 residues. The CDR3 bases are TGTGCCAGCAGGCAGGGTGGTCAGCGGGAGCTGTTTTTT. Protein: CASRQGGQRELFF.

Only one count was recorded for this clone. The rearrangement links TRBV10-3 to TRBJ1-3, with TRBD1 matching 8 bases. Germline CDR1 and CDR2: ENHRY and SYGVKD. The CDR3 has 16 residues. V lost 3 bases to trimming and J lost 0 bases; unmatched junction nucleotides: 4. CDR3 DNA sequence: TGTGCCATCAGTGATTTACAGGGGGACTCTGGAAACACCATATATTTT. This encodes CAISDLQGDSGNTIYF.

The genes are TRBV5-6 and TRBJ2-7; 8 positions match TRBD1. The CDR3 runs 15 residues. CDR1 and CDR2 from the germline V gene are SGHDT and YYEEEE. The ends lost 3 bases at V and 2 bases at J; junction bases unmatched: 7. The chain's CDR3 is CASSWQGASTYEQYF. DNA for the CDR3: TGTGCCAGCAGCTGGCAGGGGGCATCTACCTACGAGCAGTACTTC.

This chain links TRBV30 with TRBJ2-3; 9 bases are a match to TRBD2. The CDR3 covers 15 residues. Germline V gene lookup returns CDR1 GTSNPN and CDR2 SVGIG (reference sequence). Unmatched junction bases numbered 8, after V lost 1 base and J lost 6 bases. CDR3 sequence reads: CAWSGSSGAPDTQYF. The CDR3 DNA sequence: TGTGCCTGGAGTGGGTCTAGCGGGGCCCCGGATACGCAGTATTTT.

This sequence joins TRBV4-1 and TRBJ2-5, with D possibly being TRBD2 (6 bases). With the DNA end fitting TRBJ2-7 better, the J assignment may be wrong. Germline V gives CDR1 MGHRA, CDR2 YSYEKL. CDR3 length equals 16 residues. The CDR3 here is CASSQVPASATYEQYF. The DNA of the CDR3 is TGCGCCAGCAGCCAAGTACCCGCTAGCGCTACCTACGAGCAGTACTTC.

As DNA, the CDR3 is TGTGCCAGCAGCGCCCGAGCAGGGGAAGGACAGCCCCAGCATTTT. Its protein product is CASSARAGEGQPQHF. V and J are TRBV9 and TRBJ1-5, with a tentative D call TRBD1 (6 bases). Trimming took 3 bases from V and 7 from J, leaving 17 bases between them. Germline V lookup: CDR1 SGDLS, CDR2 YYNGEE. The CDR3 contains 15 residues.

This clone was observed a handful of times. The V and J genes are TRBV10-2 and TRBJ2-3, with 7 bases aligning to TRBD2. CDR3 length: 14 amino acids. Trimming at V came to 6 bases and at J to 2 bases, leaving 5 bases not matched to a gene. The germline CDR1 and CDR2 sequences are WSHSY and SAAADI. The CDR3 DNA reads as TGCGCCAGCAGGAGCGGGATCTCCACAGATACGCAGTATTTT. It yields the protein CASRSGISTDTQYF.

This rearrangement joins TRBV25-1 to TRBJ1-2; D unclear. The CDR3 has 14 residues. Trimming cost V 5 bases and J 8 bases, with 18 bases left between them. Germline CDR1 and CDR2: MGHDK and SYGVNS. As DNA, the CDR3 is TGTGCCAGCAGTAATCGGGATATTGGGTGGGGCTACACCTTC. Translating it yields CASSNRDIGWGYTF.

J is TRBJ2-5 and V is TRBV9; 8 nucleotides align to TRBD2. CDR1 is SGDLS and CDR2 is YYNGEE in the germline V gene. With V trimmed by 4 bases and J by 2 bases, 13 bases remained unmatched. This CDR3 comprises 17 residues. The CDR3 is CASSFGASGGLQETQYF. CDR3 nucleotides: TGTGCCAGCAGCTTCGGAGCCAGCGGGGGATTACAAGAGACCCAGTACTTC.

The CDR3 sequence is CASSLKPQETQYF. CDR3 coding DNA: TGTGCCAGCAGTTTAAAGCCGCAAGAGACCCAGTACTTC. The rearrangement uses TRBV27 and TRBJ2-5, with D uncertain. Germline V gene sequence: CDR1 MNHEY, CDR2 SMNVEV (reference sequence). This CDR3 region has 13 residues. The V end was cut by 2 bases, the J end by 2 bases, with 6 bases between.

The chain couples TRBV9 to TRBJ2-7; 8 nucleotides agree with TRBD1. This CDR3 has 16 residues. Per germline, CDR1 SGDLS and CDR2 YYNGEE. The V gene end was trimmed by 3 bases and the J gene end by 4 bases; junction bases not matched to a gene: 12. As DNA, the CDR3 is TGTGCCAGCAGCGGGCATGGGACAGGTGGGGTGTACGAGCAGTACGTC. It yields the protein CASSGHGTGGVYEQYV.

The gene calls are TRBV30 and TRBJ1-3, with D perhaps TRBD1 (5 bases). The CDR3 spans 12 residues. Trimming cost V 4 bases and J 4 bases, with 8 bases left between them. The germline V gene encodes CDR1 GTSNPN and CDR2 SVGIG (reference sequence). The CDR3: CAWKGAGNTIYF. The CDR3 DNA follows: TGTGCCTGGAAAGGGGCCGGAAACACCATATATTTT. Full variable domain (missing parts from reference TRBV30 and TRBJ1-3): SQTIHQWPATLVQPVGSPLSLECTVEGTSNPNLYWYRQAAGRGLQLLFYSVGIGQISSEVPQNLSASRPQDRQFILSSKKLLLSDSGFYLCAWKGAGNTIYFGEGSWLTVV.

CDR3 coding DNA: TGTGCCAGCAGCTGGACAGGCTTTAATGAAAAACTGTTTTTT. Amino acids: CASSWTGFNEKLFF. This sequence joins TRBV27 and TRBJ1-4, with 7 positions matching TRBD1. Germline CDR1 reads MNHEY; CDR2 reads SMNVEV (reference sequence). The V and J ends lost 6 bases and 4 bases, in that order; junction bases with no gene match: 5. This CDR3 spans 14 amino acids.

The J gene is TRBJ1-3, the V gene TRBV7-2, with no clear D. Trimming removed 8 bases at V and 0 bases at J, with 8 bases between. Per the germline V gene, CDR1 is SGHTA and CDR2 is FQGNSA. The length of the CDR3 is 13 residues. Written as DNA, the CDR3 is TGTGCCAGCGCAGTTGTCTCTGGAAACACCATATATTTT. As protein: CASAVVSGNTIYF.

A few counts support this clone. This sequence joins TRBV27 and TRBJ1-5, with a possible D match to TRBD1 (5 bases). Trimming left V 5 bases short and J 2 bases short, with 10 bases between. This CDR3 contains 14 residues. Germline lookup yields CDR1 MNHEY and CDR2 SMNVEV (reference sequence). CDR3 coding DNA: TGTGCCAGCAGTACTCAGGGTGGCAATCAGCCCCAGCATTTT. This translates into CASSTQGGNQPQHF.

This rearrangement joins TRBV19 to TRBJ2-3; 9 bases are shared with TRBD1. The CDR3 contains 15 residues. Unmatched junction bases numbered 9, after V lost 6 bases and J lost 5 bases. Germline V gene sequence: CDR1 LNHDA, CDR2 SQIVND (reference sequence). The CDR3 nucleotides read TGTGCCAGTAGGGACAGGGGAATGGGTGGAGATACGCAGTATTTT. Protein product: CASRDRGMGGDTQYF.

The CDR3 protein is CASRQLDLTQYF. CDR3 bases: TGTGCCAGCAGGCAACTGGACTTGACGCAGTATTTT. The gene calls are TRBV2 and TRBJ2-3, with D possibly TRBD2 on 5 matching bases. V was clipped by 6 bases and J by 9 bases, with 13 bases between them. CDR1 is SNHLY and CDR2 is FYNNEI in the germline V gene. This CDR3 has 12 amino acids.

This clone came up once. The genes are TRBV6-5 and TRBJ1-4; D remains ambiguous. The CDR3 is 13 residues long. V was clipped by 0 bases and J by 8 bases, with 7 bases between them. Germline CDR1 MNHEY, CDR2 SVGAGI. Here the CDR3 reads CASSYSAGEKLFF. CDR3 nucleotide sequence: TGTGCCAGCAGTTACTCCGCAGGAGAAAAACTGTTTTTT.